This TCR beta chain was recovered during a study of shared clonotypes between healthy human individuals. The study, taken as a whole, reports: Estimated richness values were generally larger in naive subsets than in memory subsets. Clonotypes which were not shared had lower generation probabilities than clonotypes that all four donors shared.

Naive CD8 cells were CD45RO-negative, positively selected for CCR7, excluding terminally differentiated effector memory CD45RA+ cells. Across several immunoSEQ plates, the genomic DNA of each subset was split evenly. In the original processing: ImmunoSEQ output lacked quality scores and full-length reads, limiting matched filtering. Clones were sequenced by immunoSEQ multiplex PCR, and TCRdb holds only the in-frame ones, with some missing. V, J and clone size are taken as reported in that table, and D and trimming were inferred from the DNA itself. The sample lists some 2.1 million clones; 80% to 95% were seen once. About this clone: Antigen unknown.

The CDR3 runs to 16 residues. Per the germline V gene, CDR1 is SGHRS and CDR2 is YFSETQ. The germline V and J ends were trimmed by 0 bases and 0 bases, with 11 bases remaining between them. Material for sequencing was naive CD8+ T cells from PBMCs. This TCR was recovered from a man in his late teens or twenties in good health. Some clones in this sample may be carry-over from other donors' samples. The chain employs TRBV5-1 and TRBJ2-3; D remains ambiguous. CDR3 nucleotide sequence: TGCGCCAGCAGCTTGGTTGTACGGGCTAGCACAGATACGCAGTATTTT. It translates to CASSLVVRASTDTQYF.